This T cell receptor (beta chain) was profiled in a study of blood T cell repertoires in COVID-19. Turning to the study itself: The United States, Italy and Spain supplied acute and convalescent COVID-19 samples. PBMCs, B-cell-depleted T cells, or T cells provided the cDNA or gDNA that made up the material.

How the authors handled the data: Amplifying reference gene primers gave estimates of nucleated cell counts. Repertoires were generated with immunoSEQ multiplex PCR, while TCRdb's copy carries only in-frame clones and drops some. The V and J calls and clone size are taken from that table; D and trimming were inferred from the DNA. The sample lists fewer than 300,000 clones, 88% seen once, with over 4% in the top ten. Germline values: CDR1 SGHAT, CDR2 FQNNGV. V shed 5 bases and J shed 0 bases, with 13 bases lying between them. This CDR3 region has 15 residues. What was sequenced was peripheral blood. The TCR comes from a man aged 60-69 years who had recovered from COVID-19. V is TRBV11-2 and J is TRBJ1-1; possible D gene TRBD1, 6 bases. DNA for the CDR3: TGTGCCAGCAGCGTACAGGGTAGGTTGAACACTGAAGCTTTCTTT. Amino acid sequence: CASSVQGRLNTEAFF.